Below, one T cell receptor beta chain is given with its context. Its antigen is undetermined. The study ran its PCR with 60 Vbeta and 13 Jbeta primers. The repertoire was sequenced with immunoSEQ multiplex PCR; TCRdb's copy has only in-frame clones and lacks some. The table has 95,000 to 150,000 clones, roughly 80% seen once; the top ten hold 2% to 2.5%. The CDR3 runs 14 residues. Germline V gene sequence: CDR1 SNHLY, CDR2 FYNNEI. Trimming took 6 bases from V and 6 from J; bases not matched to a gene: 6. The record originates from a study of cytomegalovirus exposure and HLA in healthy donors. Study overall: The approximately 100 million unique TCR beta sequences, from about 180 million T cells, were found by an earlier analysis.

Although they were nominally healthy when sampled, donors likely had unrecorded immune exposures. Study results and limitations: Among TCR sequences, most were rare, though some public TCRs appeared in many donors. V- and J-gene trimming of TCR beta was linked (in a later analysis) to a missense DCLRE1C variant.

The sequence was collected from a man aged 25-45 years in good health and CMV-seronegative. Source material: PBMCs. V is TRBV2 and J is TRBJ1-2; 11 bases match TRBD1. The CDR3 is CASRRTGGANGYTF. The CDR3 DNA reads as TGTGCCAGCAGGCGGACAGGGGGCGCCAATGGCTACACCTTC.